A single sample gave rise to the 20 T cell receptor beta chains below, sequenced in a study of Ad26.COV2.S vaccination and SARS-CoV-2 variants (dated by TCRdb to the early 2020s). The treatment or condition label for this specimen denotes: some 19 received Ad26.COV2.S at low or high dose, single or two shots; about 5 received placebo; per-sample allocation not given. For vaccine and placebo recipients, repertoires were sequenced using samples collected on day 63 after the first injection. The method behind the library was the immunoSEQ multiplex PCR assay. TCRdb's version of the immuneACCESS table is confined to in-frame rearrangements and falls short of the full clone set. An unresolved V gene accounts for under half of the shortfall where checked; the remainder is of unknown origin. This sample is represented by more than 300,000 clones; approximately 86% of them were singletons. The ten most abundant clones make up about 10% of the sample.

Material: peripheral blood, obtained in a trial of Ad26.COV2.S vaccine versus placebo. Receptors originate from a person aged 18-60 years who received the Ad26.COV2.S COVID-19 vaccine or a placebo.

The chain links TRBV5-1 to TRBJ1-1; TRBD1 matches 7 bases. Per the germline V gene, CDR1 is SGHRS and CDR2 is YFSETQ. The V segment lost 6 bases and the J segment 4 bases; nucleotides outside the gene matches: 12. The CDR3 spans 15 residues. Here the CDR3 DNA reads TGCGCCAGCACCCAGACAGGGTCCAAGGTCACTGAAGCTTTCTTT. The encoded protein is CASTQTGSKVTEAFF.

J is TRBJ2-5 and V is TRBV4-3, with TRBD1 as a possible D gene (6 bases). Per the germline V gene, CDR1 is LGHNA and CDR2 is YSLEER. The CDR3 contains 15 residues. V was pared by 1 base and J by 1 base, with 10 bases between. In DNA, the CDR3 is TGCGCCAGCAGCCAAGGGCTAGGGGGCCAAGAGACCCAGTACTTC. Residues: CASSQGLGGQETQYF.

The gene calls are TRBV28 and TRBJ2-7; D remains ambiguous. V shed 3 bases and J shed 5 bases, with 8 bases lying between them. CDR1 and CDR2 (germline): MDHEN, SYDVKM. The CDR3 consists of 12 residues. The chain's CDR3 is CASSFLGDEQYF. The DNA for the CDR3 is TGTGCCAGCAGTTTTTTGGGTGACGAGCAGTACTTC.

The rearrangement joins TRBV19 to TRBJ2-3, with D possibly TRBD2 on 6 matching bases. The CDR3 is made up of 17 amino acids. Germline values: CDR1 LNHDA, CDR2 SQIVND (reference sequence). Trimming left V 3 bases short and J 1 base short, with 17 bases between. This CDR3 reads CASSIIVERAGTDTQYF. The CDR3 DNA follows: TGTGCCAGTAGTATTATCGTCGAGCGGGCTGGCACAGATACGCAGTATTTT. Drawing the rest from reference TRBV19 and TRBJ2-3, the complete variable domain is DGGITQSPKYLFRKEGQNVTLSCEQNLNHDAMYWYRQDPGQGLRLIYYSQIVNDFQKGDIAEGYSVSREKKESFPLTVTSAQKNPTAFYLCASSIIVERAGTDTQYFGPGTRLTVL.

V and J are TRBV2 and TRBJ2-2, with a possible D match to TRBD1 (5 bases). Germline V CDR1 and CDR2: SNHLY, FYNNEI. V was shortened by 5 bases and J by 6 bases, with 10 bases between the two germline ends. The CDR3 has 13 amino acids. The CDR3 region is CASSTQGPGELFF. In DNA, the CDR3 is TGTGCCAGCAGTACGCAGGGTCCCGGGGAGCTGTTTTTT.

This chain links TRBV28 with TRBJ2-6; a possible D gene is TRBD1 (7 bases). Germline V gives CDR1 MDHEN, CDR2 SYDVKM. This CDR3 has 20 amino acids. Trimming cost V 3 bases and J 2 bases, with 23 bases left between them. CDR3 DNA sequence: TGTGCCAGCAGTTTCCGATCTTGGAGGGGGCGGTCGCCTGGGGCCAACGTCCTGACTTTC. This gives the protein CASSFRSWRGRSPGANVLTF.

This clone turned up a few times. The chain links TRBV14 to TRBJ1-2, with no clear D. The CDR3 spans 15 residues. CDR1 and CDR2 from the germline V gene are SGHDN and FVKESK. Trimming left V 2 bases short and J 4 bases short, with 14 bases between. The CDR3 reads CASSQLGQEPYGYTF. The CDR3 DNA reads TGTGCCAGCAGCCAACTGGGCCAGGAGCCCTATGGCTACACCTTC.

This clone was counted a few times. CDR3 sequence: CASSLAGPNYEQYF. DNA of the CDR3: TGCGCCAGCAGCTTGGCAGGACCGAACTACGAGCAGTACTTC. The rearrangement links TRBV5-1 to TRBJ2-7; no definite D call. The CDR3 is 14 amino acids. V was shortened by 0 bases and J by 3 bases, with 10 bases between the two germline ends. The germline V gene encodes CDR1 SGHRS and CDR2 YFSETQ.

This clone appeared once. The rearrangement links TRBV29-1 to TRBJ1-2; D unclear. V lost 6 bases and J 4 bases, leaving 15 bases between the germline ends. The CDR3 is 13 amino acids. Germline CDR1 reads SQVTM; CDR2 reads ANQGSEA. The CDR3 region is CSVLTPQFYGYTF. CDR3 sequence (DNA): TGCAGCGTCCTAACACCCCAGTTCTATGGCTACACCTTC.

This clone was counted a few times. V gene TRBV2 combines with J gene TRBJ1-1; a weak D match, TRBD1 (5 bases). The length of the CDR3 is 13 residues. V shed 6 bases and J shed 1 base, with 9 bases lying between them. Germline CDR1 SNHLY, CDR2 FYNNEI. The chain's CDR3 is CASSFGQNTEAFF. Written as DNA, the CDR3 is TGTGCCAGCAGCTTTGGACAGAACACTGAAGCTTTCTTT.

This sequence joins TRBV7-2 and TRBJ1-4; D gene ambiguous. The V end lost 5 bases, the J end lost 7 bases, and 14 bases lay between the germline ends. This CDR3 contains 14 residues. Germline V gene lookup returns CDR1 SGHTA and CDR2 FQGNSA. The CDR3 DNA follows: TGTGCCAGCAGCATTTCTCGGGCGGGTGAAAAACTGTTTTTT. Translated, it gives CASSISRAGEKLFF.

In this sample, this clone turned up once. V usage is TRBV3-1 (or the pseudogene TRBV3-2) and J usage is TRBJ2-2; D might be TRBD2 (5 bases). Germline V gives CDR1 LGHDT, CDR2 YNNKEL (reference sequence). The CDR3 extends over 17 amino acids. Between the trimmed V and J ends, which lost 2 bases and 0 bases, there was a span of 13 bases. CDR3 in amino acids: CASSQFISGSNTGELFF. Written as DNA, the CDR3 is TGTGCCAGCAGCCAATTTATCTCGGGATCGAACACCGGGGAGCTGTTTTTT.

This chain uses TRBV24-1 with TRBJ2-4, with D unresolved. CDR1 is KGHDR, CDR2 SFDVKD, per germline. V lost 3 bases, J lost 8 bases, and 4 bases lay in between. The CDR3 totals 11 residues. The DNA of the CDR3 is TGTGCCACCAGTGATAGTTACATTCAGTACTTC. Translating gives CATSDSYIQYF.

The rearrangement links TRBV7-2 to TRBJ2-1, with D unresolved. Trimming removed 5 bases from V and 7 bases from J, with 15 bases in between. CDR1 is SGHTA and CDR2 is FQGNSA in the germline V gene. The CDR3 has 14 residues. The CDR3 here is CASSPNVGVNEQFF. The CDR3 DNA sequence: TGTGCCAGCAGCCCCAACGTAGGTGTAAATGAGCAGTTCTTC.

The chain combines TRBV5-4 with TRBJ1-2; 7 bases line up with TRBD1. The germline V gene encodes CDR1 SGHNT and CDR2 YYREEE (reference sequence). Losses at the gene ends were 1 base for V and 8 bases for J; bases not matched to a gene: 11. The CDR3 is made up of 15 amino acids. The DNA for the CDR3 is TGTGCCAGCAGCTTGTTGTCTGAGGGGGCGTGGGGCTACACCTTC. Its protein is CASSLLSEGAWGYTF.

The table lists this clone with many counts. This rearrangement joins TRBV28 to TRBJ2-7, with no clear D. Deletions cut 3 bases from V and 0 bases from J, with 9 bases between. Germline V lookup: CDR1 MDHEN, CDR2 SYDVKM. The CDR3 runs 14 residues. CDR3 coding DNA: TGTGCCAGCAGTTTCAGTGCAAGCTCCTACGAGCAGTACTTC. Amino acids: CASSFSASSYEQYF.

In this sample, this clone turned up once. This chain uses TRBV5-1 with TRBJ2-7; 10 positions agree with TRBD2. V dropped 4 bases and J dropped 1; count of bases not matched to a gene: 8. CDR1 and CDR2 from the germline V gene are SGHRS and YFSETQ. The length of the CDR3 is 16 residues. CDR3 bases: TGCGCCAGCAGCCCGGCCGAGACTAGCGGGTCCTACGAGCAGTACTTC. This translates into CASSPAETSGSYEQYF.

The chain is built from TRBV7-2 and TRBJ2-7; 11 nucleotides agree with TRBD1. The ends lost 6 bases at V and 3 bases at J; junction bases unmatched: 7. There are 15 residues in the CDR3. Germline V gives CDR1 SGHTA, CDR2 FQGNSA. The CDR3 here is CASSFYGTGGYEQYF. The CDR3, as DNA: TGTGCCAGCAGTTTCTACGGGACAGGGGGCTACGAGCAGTACTTC.

V and J are TRBV2 and TRBJ2-5, with D possibly being TRBD1 (7 bases). The CDR3 is made up of 15 amino acids. CDR1 and CDR2 from the germline V gene are SNHLY and FYNNEI. Trimming took off 6 bases at V and 4 bases at J, with 18 bases between the two ends. The chain's CDR3 is CASRGAGTAGETQYF. The DNA of the CDR3 is TGTGCCAGCAGAGGTGCTGGGACAGCGGGAGAGACCCAGTACTTC.

This clone was observed at least ten times. The rearrangement uses TRBV6-6 and TRBJ1-2, with D hard to call. V was trimmed by 1 base and J by 8 bases, leaving 14 bases between them. The CDR3 extends over 14 amino acids. Germline V gene lookup returns CDR1 MNHNY and CDR2 SVGAGI (reference sequence). The CDR3 is CASSYFPEPPGYTF. CDR3 bases: TGTGCCAGCAGTTACTTCCCCGAGCCGCCGGGCTACACCTTC.